This is a list of T cell receptor beta chains from one sample in a study of beta chain features in type 1 diabetes. Produced via immunoSEQ multiplex PCR; TCRdb's table is partial and in-frame only. The sample has some 270,000 clones; under 13% are singletons. The material sequenced was naive CD4+ T cells from blood. The receptors come from a man under 40 with type 1 diabetes. The CDR3 runs from the conserved cysteine through the conserved F or W. A D gene is named only where the DNA matches it firmly.

d_gene,v_gene,j_gene,CDR3aa
.,TRBV2,TRBJ1-5,CASMDNSNQPQHF
TRBD1,TRBV6-5,TRBJ2-5,CASSYSLRGRGETQYF
.,TRBV7-2,TRBJ1-2,CASSLAPDYGYTF
.,TRBV11-2,TRBJ2-2,CASSLVPTNTGELFF
TRBD2,TRBV5-4,TRBJ2-1,CASSLNGGAYNEQFF
.,TRBV5-4,TRBJ1-2,CASSLDSWGYTF
.,TRBV19,TRBJ2-3,CASSIGGTQYF
TRBD2,TRBV5-1,TRBJ2-1,CASSPGLAGGYEQFF
.,TRBV9,TRBJ1-1,CASSVSLNTEAFF
.,TRBV6-1,TRBJ1-5,CASSEAGEFMQPQHF
.,TRBV7-9,TRBJ2-7,CASSLSGGLYEQYF
TRBD1,TRBV4-2,TRBJ2-7,CASSQGQGTYEQYF
TRBD2,TRBV6-5,TRBJ2-5,CASSQAGGYGTQYF
TRBD2,TRBV19,TRBJ2-7,CASSIEGGSYEQYF
TRBD1,TRBV2,TRBJ1-2,CASSFDREKGYGYTF
.,TRBV27,TRBJ2-7,CASSLQTGYEQYF
TRBD1,TRBV5-6,TRBJ1-1,CASSLWTGGTEAFF
TRBD1,TRBV19,TRBJ1-1,CASSDRERTEAFF
TRBD1,TRBV28,TRBJ2-3,CASSYPSTGGLSSTDTQYF
.,TRBV19,TRBJ1-4,CASRESATNEKLFF
TRBD1,TRBV2,TRBJ1-6,CASNSQGAGSPLHF
.,TRBV29-1,.,CSVGTSSSYEQYF
.,TRBV5-1,TRBJ2-1,CASSLMAGAVFNEQFF
TRBD1,TRBV27,TRBJ2-6,CASSLSGGGSGANVLTF
TRBD1,TRBV2,TRBJ2-7,CASTSGGYEQYF
.,TRBV30,TRBJ1-5,CAWSVAGGQPQHF
TRBD1,TRBV29-1,TRBJ2-3,CSVGVGQGPDTQYF
.,TRBV2,TRBJ1-6,CASSEQGSYNSPLHF
.,TRBV30,TRBJ2-7,CAWSEDSPYEQYF
TRBD1,TRBV15,TRBJ1-5,CATSSTGDQPQHF
.,TRBV18,TRBJ1-5,CASSPTGTYQPQHF
.,TRBV10-3,TRBJ2-1,CAISIQREAPYNEQFF
.,TRBV7-3,TRBJ2-2,CASSQTGGYGGELFF
.,TRBV18,TRBJ2-5,CASSPVFGSATQETQYF
TRBD1,TRBV28,TRBJ2-7,CASRHRGRINEQYF
TRBD2,TRBV4-3,TRBJ2-1,CASSQAGGNNEQFF
TRBD2,TRBV28,TRBJ2-1,CASSSGTSGNEQFF
.,TRBV2,TRBJ1-6,CASSAQGHQSPLHF
TRBD1,TRBV7-3,TRBJ2-7,CASSWDSLQYF
.,TRBV5-4,TRBJ2-3,CASSPDGGRDTQYF
.,TRBV7-2,TRBJ1-4,CASSLRAGANEKLFF
TRBD2,TRBV2,TRBJ2-5,CATEGLAGAKETQYF
.,TRBV7-9,TRBJ1-3,CASSPTGNTIYF
.,TRBV7-2,TRBJ1-3,CASSVLGGASSGNTIYF
.,TRBV18,TRBJ1-1,CASSPRPEIGTEAFF
.,TRBV28,TRBJ1-5,CASSQYQPQHF
TRBD2,TRBV7-3,TRBJ2-1,CASSRGLAGGYNEQFF